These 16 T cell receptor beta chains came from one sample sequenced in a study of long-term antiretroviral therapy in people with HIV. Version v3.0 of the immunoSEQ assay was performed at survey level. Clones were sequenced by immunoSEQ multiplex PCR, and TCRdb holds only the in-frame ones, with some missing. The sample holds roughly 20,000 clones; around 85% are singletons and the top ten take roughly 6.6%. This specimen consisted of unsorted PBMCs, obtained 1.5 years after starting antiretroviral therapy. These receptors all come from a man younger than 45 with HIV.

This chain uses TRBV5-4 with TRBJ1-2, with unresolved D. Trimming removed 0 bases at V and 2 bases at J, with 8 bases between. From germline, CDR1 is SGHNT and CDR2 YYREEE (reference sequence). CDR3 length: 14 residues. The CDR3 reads CASSLDQTNYGYTF. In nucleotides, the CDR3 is TGTGCCAGCAGCTTGGATCAGACAAACTATGGCTACACCTTC.

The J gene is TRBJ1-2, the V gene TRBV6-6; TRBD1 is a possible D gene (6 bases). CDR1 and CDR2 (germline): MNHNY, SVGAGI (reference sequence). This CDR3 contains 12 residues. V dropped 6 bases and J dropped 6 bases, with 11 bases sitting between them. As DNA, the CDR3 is TGTGCCAGCAGGGGGGGCGGCAATGGCTACACCTTC. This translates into CASRGGGNGYTF.

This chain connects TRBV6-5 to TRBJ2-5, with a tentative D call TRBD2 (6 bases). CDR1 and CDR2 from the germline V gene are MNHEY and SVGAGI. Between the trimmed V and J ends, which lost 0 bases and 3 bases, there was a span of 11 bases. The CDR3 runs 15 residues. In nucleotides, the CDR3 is TGTGCCAGCAGTTACTCCCGGGGGTCGGAAGAGACCCAGTACTTC. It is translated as CASSYSRGSEETQYF.

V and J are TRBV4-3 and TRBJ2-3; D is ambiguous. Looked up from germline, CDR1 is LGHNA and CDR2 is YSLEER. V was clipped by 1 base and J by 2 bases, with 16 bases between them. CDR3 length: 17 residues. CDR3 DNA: TGCGCCAGCAGCCAAGTGATGGGTGAACAGTTCACAGATACGCAGTATTTT. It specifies CASSQVMGEQFTDTQYF.

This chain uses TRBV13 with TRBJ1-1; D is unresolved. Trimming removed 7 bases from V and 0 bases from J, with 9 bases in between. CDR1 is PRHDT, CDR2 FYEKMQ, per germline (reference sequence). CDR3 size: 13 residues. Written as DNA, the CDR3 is TGTGCCAGCACCGGACTGATGAACACTGAAGCTTTCTTT. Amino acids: CASTGLMNTEAFF.

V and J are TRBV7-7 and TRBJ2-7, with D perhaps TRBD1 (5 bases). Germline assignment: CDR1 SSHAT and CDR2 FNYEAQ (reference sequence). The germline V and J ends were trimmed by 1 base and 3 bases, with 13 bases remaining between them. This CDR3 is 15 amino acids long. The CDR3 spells CASSLGAAGRYEQYF. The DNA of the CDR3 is TGTGCCAGCAGCTTAGGTGCGGCAGGGCGCTACGAGCAGTACTTC.

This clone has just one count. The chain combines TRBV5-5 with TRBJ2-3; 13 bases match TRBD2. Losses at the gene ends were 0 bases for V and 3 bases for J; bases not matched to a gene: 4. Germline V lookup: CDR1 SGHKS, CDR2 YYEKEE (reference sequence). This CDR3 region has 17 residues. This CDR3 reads CASSLVLAGGQTDTQYF. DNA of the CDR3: TGTGCCAGCAGCTTGGTACTAGCGGGGGGGCAGACAGATACGCAGTATTTT. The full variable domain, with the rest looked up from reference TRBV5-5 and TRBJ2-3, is DAGVTQSPTHLIKTRGQQVTLRCSPISGHKSVSWYQQVLGQGPQFIFQYYEKEERGRGNFPDRFSARQFPNYSSELNVNALLLGDSALYLCASSLVLAGGQTDTQYFGPGTRLTVL.

CDR3 DNA sequence: TGTGCCAGCAGTTCTCCGGACTATCTCTCCTACAATGAGCAGTTCTTC. Encoded protein: CASSSPDYLSYNEQFF. The rearrangement uses TRBV28 and TRBJ2-1; D may be TRBD2 (6 bases). The ends were cut back, 4 bases at V and 0 bases at J, with 13 bases in the middle. This CDR3 has 16 amino acids. From germline, CDR1 is MDHEN and CDR2 SYDVKM.

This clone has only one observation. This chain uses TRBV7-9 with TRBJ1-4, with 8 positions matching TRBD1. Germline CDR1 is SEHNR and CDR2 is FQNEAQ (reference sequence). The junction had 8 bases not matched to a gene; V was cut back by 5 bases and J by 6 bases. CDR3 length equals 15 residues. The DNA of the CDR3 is TGTGCCAGCAGCGCAGGCCAGGGGGCGGATGAAAAACTGTTTTTT. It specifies CASSAGQGADEKLFF.

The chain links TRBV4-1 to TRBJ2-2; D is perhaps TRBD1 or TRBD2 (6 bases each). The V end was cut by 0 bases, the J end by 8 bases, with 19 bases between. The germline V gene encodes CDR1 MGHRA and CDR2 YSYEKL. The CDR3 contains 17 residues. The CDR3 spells CASSQEEYGGAGGELFF. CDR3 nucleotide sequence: TGCGCCAGCAGCCAAGAGGAATACGGGGGCGCGGGGGGGGAGCTGTTTTTT.

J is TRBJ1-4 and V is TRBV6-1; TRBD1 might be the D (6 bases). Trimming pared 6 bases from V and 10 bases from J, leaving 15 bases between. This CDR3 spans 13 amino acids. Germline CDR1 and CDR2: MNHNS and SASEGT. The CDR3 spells CASRNWRGGKLFF. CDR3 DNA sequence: TGTGCCAGCAGGAACTGGAGGGGGGGAAAACTGTTTTTT.

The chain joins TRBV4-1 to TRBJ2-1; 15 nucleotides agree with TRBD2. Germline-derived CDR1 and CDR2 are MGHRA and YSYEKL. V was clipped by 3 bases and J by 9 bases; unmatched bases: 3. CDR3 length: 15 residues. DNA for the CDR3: TGCGCCAGCAGCCAGGGACTAGCGGGAGGTCTTGAGCAGTTCTTC. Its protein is CASSQGLAGGLEQFF.

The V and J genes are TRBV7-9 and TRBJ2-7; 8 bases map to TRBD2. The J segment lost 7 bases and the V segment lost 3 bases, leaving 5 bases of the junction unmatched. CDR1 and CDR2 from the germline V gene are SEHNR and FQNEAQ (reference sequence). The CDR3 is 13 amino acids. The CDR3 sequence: CASSLGLAGEQYF. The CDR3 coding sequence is TGTGCCAGCAGCTTGGGTCTAGCGGGTGAGCAGTACTTC.

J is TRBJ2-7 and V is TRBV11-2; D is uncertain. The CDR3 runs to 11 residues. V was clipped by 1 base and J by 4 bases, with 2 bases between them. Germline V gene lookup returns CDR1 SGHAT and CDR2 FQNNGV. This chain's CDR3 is CASSLAYEQYF. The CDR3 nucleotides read TGTGCCAGCAGCTTAGCTTACGAGCAGTACTTC.

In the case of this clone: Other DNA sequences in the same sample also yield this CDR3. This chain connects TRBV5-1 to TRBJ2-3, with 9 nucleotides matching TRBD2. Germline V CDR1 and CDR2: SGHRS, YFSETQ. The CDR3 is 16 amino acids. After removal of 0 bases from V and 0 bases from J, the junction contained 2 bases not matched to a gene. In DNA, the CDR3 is TGCGCCAGCAGCTTGGGAGGACTAGCGAGCACAGATACGCAGTATTTT. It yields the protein CASSLGGLASTDTQYF.

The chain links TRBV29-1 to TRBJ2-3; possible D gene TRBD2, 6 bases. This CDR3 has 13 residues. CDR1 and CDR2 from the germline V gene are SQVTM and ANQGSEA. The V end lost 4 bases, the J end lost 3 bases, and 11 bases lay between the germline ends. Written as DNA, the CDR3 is TGCAGCGTTGTGGCGGGATGGACAGATACGCAGTATTTT. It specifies CSVVAGWTDTQYF.